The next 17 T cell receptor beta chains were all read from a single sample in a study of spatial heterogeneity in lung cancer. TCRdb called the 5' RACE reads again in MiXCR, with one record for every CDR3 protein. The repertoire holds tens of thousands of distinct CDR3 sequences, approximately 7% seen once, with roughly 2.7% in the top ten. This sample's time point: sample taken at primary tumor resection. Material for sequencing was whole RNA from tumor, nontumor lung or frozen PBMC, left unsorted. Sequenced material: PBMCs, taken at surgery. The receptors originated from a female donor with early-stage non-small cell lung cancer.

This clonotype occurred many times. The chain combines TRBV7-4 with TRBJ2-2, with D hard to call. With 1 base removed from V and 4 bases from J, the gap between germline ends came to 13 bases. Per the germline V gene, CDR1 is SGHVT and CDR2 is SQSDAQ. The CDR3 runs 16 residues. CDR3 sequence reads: CASSLGPRKGTGELFF. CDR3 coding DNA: TGTGCCAGCAGCTTAGGACCCCGGAAGGGCACCGGGGAGCTGTTTTTT.

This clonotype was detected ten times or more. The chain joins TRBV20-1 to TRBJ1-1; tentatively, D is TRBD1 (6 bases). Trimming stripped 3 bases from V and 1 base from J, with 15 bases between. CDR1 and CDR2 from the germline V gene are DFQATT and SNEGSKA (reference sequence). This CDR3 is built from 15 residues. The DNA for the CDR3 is TGCAGTGCTAGTTCGGCGGTCAGGGGGAACACTGAAGCTTTCTTT. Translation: CSASSAVRGNTEAFF.

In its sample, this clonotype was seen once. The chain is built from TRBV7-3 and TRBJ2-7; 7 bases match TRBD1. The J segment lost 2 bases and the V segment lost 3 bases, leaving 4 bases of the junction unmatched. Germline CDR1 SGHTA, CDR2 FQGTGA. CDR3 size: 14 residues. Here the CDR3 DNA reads TGTGCCAGCAGCTTTAACACAGGGGCCTACGAGCAGTACTTC. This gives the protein CASSFNTGAYEQYF.

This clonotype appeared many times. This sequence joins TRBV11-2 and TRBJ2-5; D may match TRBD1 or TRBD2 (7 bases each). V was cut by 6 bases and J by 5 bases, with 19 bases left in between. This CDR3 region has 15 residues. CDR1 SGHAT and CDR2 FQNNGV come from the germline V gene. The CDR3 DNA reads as TGTGCCAGCAGTACCCAGGGGGGGCCCTACGAGACCCAGTACTTC. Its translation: CASSTQGGPYETQYF.

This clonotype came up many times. For the CDR3, the DNA is TGCGCCAGCAGCTATTTTCGTGCTGGGGCCAACGTCCTGACTTTC. Translating it yields CASSYFRAGANVLTF. The chain recombines TRBV5-1 with TRBJ2-6; D call uncertain. The CDR3 has 15 amino acids. V was trimmed by 3 bases and J by 2 bases, leaving 9 bases between them. Germline V lookup: CDR1 SGHRS, CDR2 YFSETQ.

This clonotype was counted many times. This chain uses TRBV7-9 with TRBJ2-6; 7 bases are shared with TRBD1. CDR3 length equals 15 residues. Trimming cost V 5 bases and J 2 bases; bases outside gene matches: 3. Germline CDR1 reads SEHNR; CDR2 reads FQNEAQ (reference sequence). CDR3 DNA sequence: TGTGCCAGCAGCAGACAGGGCACTGGGGCCAACGTCCTGACTTTC. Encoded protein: CASSRQGTGANVLTF.

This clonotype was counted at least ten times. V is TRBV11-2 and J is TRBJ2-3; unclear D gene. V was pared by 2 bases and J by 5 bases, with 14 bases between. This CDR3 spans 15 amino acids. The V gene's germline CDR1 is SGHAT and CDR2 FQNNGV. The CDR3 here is CASSLSGRDIDTQYF. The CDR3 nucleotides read TGTGCCAGCAGCTTATCGGGCCGCGATATAGATACGCAGTATTTT.

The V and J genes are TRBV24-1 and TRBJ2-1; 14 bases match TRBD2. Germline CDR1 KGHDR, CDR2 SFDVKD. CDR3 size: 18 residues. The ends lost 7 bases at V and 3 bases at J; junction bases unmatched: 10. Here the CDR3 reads CATRTSGGGGNLYNEQFF. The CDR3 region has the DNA TGTGCCACCAGGACTAGCGGGGGGGGTGGTAACCTCTACAATGAGCAGTTCTTC.

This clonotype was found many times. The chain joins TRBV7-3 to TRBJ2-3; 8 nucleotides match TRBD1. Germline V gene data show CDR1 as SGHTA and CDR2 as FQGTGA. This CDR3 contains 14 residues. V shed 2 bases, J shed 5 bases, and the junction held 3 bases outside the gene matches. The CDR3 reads CASSLQGAKDTQYF. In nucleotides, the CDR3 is TGTGCCAGCAGCTTACAGGGGGCGAAAGATACGCAGTATTTT.

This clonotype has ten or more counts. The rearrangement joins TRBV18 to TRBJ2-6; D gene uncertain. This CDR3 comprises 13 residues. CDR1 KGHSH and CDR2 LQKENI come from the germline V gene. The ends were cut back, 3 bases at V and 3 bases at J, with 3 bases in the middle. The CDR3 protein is CASSPYGANVLTF. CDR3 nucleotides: TGTGCCAGCTCACCTTATGGGGCCAACGTCCTGACTTTC.

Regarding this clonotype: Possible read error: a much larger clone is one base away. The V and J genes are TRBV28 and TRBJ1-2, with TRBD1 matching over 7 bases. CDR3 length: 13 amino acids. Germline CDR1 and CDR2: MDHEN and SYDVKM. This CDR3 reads CASSSGQDYGCTF. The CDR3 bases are TGTGCCAGCAGTTCAGGACAGGACTATGGCTGCACCTTC.

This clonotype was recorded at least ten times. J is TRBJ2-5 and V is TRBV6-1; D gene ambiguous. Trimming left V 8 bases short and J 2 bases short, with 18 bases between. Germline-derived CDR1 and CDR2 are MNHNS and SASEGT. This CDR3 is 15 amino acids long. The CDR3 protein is CASPRTPAFQETQYF. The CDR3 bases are TGTGCCAGCCCACGAACGCCAGCCTTTCAAGAGACCCAGTACTTC.

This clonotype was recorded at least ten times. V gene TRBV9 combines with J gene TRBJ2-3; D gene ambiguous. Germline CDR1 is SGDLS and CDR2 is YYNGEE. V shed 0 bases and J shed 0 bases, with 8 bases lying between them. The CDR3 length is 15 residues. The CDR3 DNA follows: TGTGCCAGCAGCGTAGCTGAAGGTAGCACAGATACGCAGTATTTT. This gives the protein CASSVAEGSTDTQYF.

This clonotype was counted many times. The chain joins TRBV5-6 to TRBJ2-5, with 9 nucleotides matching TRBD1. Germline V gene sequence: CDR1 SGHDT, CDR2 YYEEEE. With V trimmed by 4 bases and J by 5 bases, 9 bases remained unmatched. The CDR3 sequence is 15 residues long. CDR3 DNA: TGTGCCAGCAGCCGAACAGGGGGCAATAGGGAGACCCAGTACTTC. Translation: CASSRTGGNRETQYF.

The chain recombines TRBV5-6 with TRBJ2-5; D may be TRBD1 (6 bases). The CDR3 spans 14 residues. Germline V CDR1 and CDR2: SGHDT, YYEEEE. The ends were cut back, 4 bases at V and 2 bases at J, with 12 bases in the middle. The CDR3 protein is CASSATGTQETQYF. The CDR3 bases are TGTGCCAGCAGCGCGACAGGAACTCAAGAGACCCAGTACTTC.

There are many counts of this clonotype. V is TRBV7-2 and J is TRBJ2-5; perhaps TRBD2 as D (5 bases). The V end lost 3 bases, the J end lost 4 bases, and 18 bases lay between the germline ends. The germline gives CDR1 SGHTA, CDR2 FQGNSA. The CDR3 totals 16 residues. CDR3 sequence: CASSFKVVAQLETQYF. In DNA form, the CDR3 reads TGTGCCAGCAGCTTTAAGGTGGTAGCGCAACTAGAGACCCAGTACTTC. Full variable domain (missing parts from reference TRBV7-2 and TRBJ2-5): GAGVSQSPSNKVTEKGKDVELRCDPISGHTALYWYRQSLGQGLEFLIYFQGNSAPDKSGLPSDRFSAERTGGSVSTLTIQRTQQEDSAVYLCASSFKVVAQLETQYFGPGTRLLVL.

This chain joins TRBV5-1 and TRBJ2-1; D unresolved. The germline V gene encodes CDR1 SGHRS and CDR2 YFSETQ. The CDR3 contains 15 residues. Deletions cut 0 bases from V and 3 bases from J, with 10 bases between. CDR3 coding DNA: TGCGCCAGCAGCTTGGAGGACCCCCGCTACAATGAGCAGTTCTTC. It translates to CASSLEDPRYNEQFF.